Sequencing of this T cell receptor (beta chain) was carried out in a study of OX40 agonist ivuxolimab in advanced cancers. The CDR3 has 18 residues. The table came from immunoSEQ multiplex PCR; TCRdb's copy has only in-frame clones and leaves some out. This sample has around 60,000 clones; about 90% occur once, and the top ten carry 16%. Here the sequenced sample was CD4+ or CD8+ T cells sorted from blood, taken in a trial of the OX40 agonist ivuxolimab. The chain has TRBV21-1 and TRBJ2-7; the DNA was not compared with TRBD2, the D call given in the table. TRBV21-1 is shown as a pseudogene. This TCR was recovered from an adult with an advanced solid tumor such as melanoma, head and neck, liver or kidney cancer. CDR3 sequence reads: CASSKADGGAPFSYEQYF. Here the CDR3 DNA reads TGTGCCAGCAGCAAAGCGGACGGAGGCGCGCCTTTCTCCTACGAGCAGTACTTC.